This is a list of T cell receptor beta chains from one sample in a study of T-cell memory formation after mild COVID-19. Using its own MiXCR run on the 5' RACE reads, TCRdb lists one record per CDR3 protein. The data hold about 270,000 distinct CDR3 sequences, with 16% observed a single time. The sequenced material came from PBMCs or a T cell subset sorted from them (not recorded which). These receptors were taken from a man in his late teens or twenties who had mild COVID-19 (a few samples of this study predate the infection). Cell type and time point are not known. The CDR3 runs from the conserved cysteine through the conserved F or W. Fields, in order: J gene, CDR3 length, V gene, clone size, D gene, CDR3 DNA, CDR3 protein. D genes are given only for firm matches. A row's size may be missing; if present it is once, few, many or a size class.

j_gene: TRBJ2-1; len: 15; v_gene: TRBV4-1; abundance: few; d_gene: .; CDR3nt: TGCGCCAGCAGCTTTAGATTGGGGCAGATCCTTGAGCAGTTCTTC; CDR3aa: CASSFRLGQILEQFF
j_gene: TRBJ1-2; len: 12; v_gene: TRBV20-1; abundance: .; d_gene: TRBD1; CDR3nt: TGCAGTGCTGCCGGGACAGAATATGGCTACACCTTC; CDR3aa: CSAAGTEYGYTF
j_gene: TRBJ1-4; len: 12; v_gene: TRBV15; abundance: few; d_gene: .; CDR3nt: TGTGCCACCAGCTTTTCTAAACGGGCCCTGTTTTTT; CDR3aa: CATSFSKRALFF
j_gene: TRBJ2-3; len: 13; v_gene: TRBV5-1; abundance: many; d_gene: .; CDR3nt: TGCGCCAGCAATTATGGGGCCGCAGATACGCAGTATTTT; CDR3aa: CASNYGAADTQYF
j_gene: TRBJ1-6; len: 16; v_gene: TRBV5-1; abundance: .; d_gene: TRBD1; CDR3nt: TGCGCCAGCAGACAGGGGTCGAGCTCCTATAATTCACCCCTCCACTTT; CDR3aa: CASRQGSSSYNSPLHF
j_gene: TRBJ1-1; len: 14; v_gene: TRBV7-3; abundance: .; d_gene: .; CDR3nt: TGTGCCAGCAGCGATCAAGGGGGGAACACTGAAGCTTTCTTT; CDR3aa: CASSDQGGNTEAFF
j_gene: TRBJ2-3; len: 11; v_gene: TRBV29-1; abundance: few; d_gene: .; CDR3nt: TGCAGCGTTGAGGGTACAGATACGCAGTATTTT; CDR3aa: CSVEGTDTQYF
j_gene: TRBJ2-3; len: 12; v_gene: TRBV20-1; abundance: .; d_gene: .; CDR3nt: TGCAGTGCTAGGGGTGGCTCAGATACGCAGTATTTT; CDR3aa: CSARGGSDTQYF
j_gene: TRBJ2-1; len: 16; v_gene: TRBV6-4; abundance: many; d_gene: TRBD2; CDR3nt: TGTGCCAGCAGTGACTCCGCTGGCGGGGGAAACAATGAGCAGTTCTTC; CDR3aa: CASSDSAGGGNNEQFF
j_gene: TRBJ1-2; len: 14; v_gene: TRBV5-1; abundance: few; d_gene: .; CDR3nt: TGCGCCAGCAGCTTGGATACAGGGTACTATGGCTACACCTTC; CDR3aa: CASSLDTGYYGYTF
j_gene: TRBJ2-3; len: 15; v_gene: TRBV18; abundance: .; d_gene: TRBD2; CDR3nt: TGTGCCAGCCCACACCGACTAGCGGGCACAGATACGCAGTATTTT; CDR3aa: CASPHRLAGTDTQYF
j_gene: TRBJ2-5; len: 13; v_gene: TRBV20-1; abundance: few; d_gene: TRBD2; CDR3nt: TGCAGTGCTAGCGGACTAGCTGGAGAGACCCAGTACTTC; CDR3aa: CSASGLAGETQYF
j_gene: TRBJ2-1; len: 16; v_gene: TRBV20-1; abundance: .; d_gene: TRBD2; CDR3nt: TGCAGTGCTAGACTAGCGGGGCTTAGCTCCTACAATGAGCAGTTCTTC; CDR3aa: CSARLAGLSSYNEQFF
j_gene: TRBJ2-7; len: 14; v_gene: TRBV4-3; abundance: .; d_gene: .; CDR3nt: TGCGCCAGCAGCCAGCTTAGCGGCACCTACGAGCAGTACTTC; CDR3aa: CASSQLSGTYEQYF
j_gene: TRBJ2-5; len: 18; v_gene: TRBV7-2; abundance: few; d_gene: TRBD2; CDR3nt: TGTGCCAGCAGCCCCCGTCGGCGGGGGGCGCAGTACCAAGAGACCCAGTACTTC; CDR3aa: CASSPRRRGAQYQETQYF
j_gene: TRBJ2-3; len: 16; v_gene: TRBV7-2; abundance: few; d_gene: .; CDR3nt: TGTGCCAGCAGCTTGGATGGAGGGGGGGCCCCGGATACGCAGTATTTT; CDR3aa: CASSLDGGGAPDTQYF
j_gene: TRBJ1-2; len: 13; v_gene: TRBV18; abundance: few; d_gene: .; CDR3nt: TGTGCCAGCTCACCACCGGGTTTCTATGGCTACACCTTC; CDR3aa: CASSPPGFYGYTF
j_gene: TRBJ1-1; len: 13; v_gene: TRBV6-1; abundance: few; d_gene: .; CDR3nt: TGTGCCAGCCGGGTGGGTCCGAACACTGAAGCTTTCTTT; CDR3aa: CASRVGPNTEAFF
j_gene: TRBJ1-4; len: 11; v_gene: TRBV29-1; abundance: few; d_gene: .; CDR3nt: TGCAGCGTCCACGTAGGCGAAAAACTGTTTTTT; CDR3aa: CSVHVGEKLFF
j_gene: TRBJ2-5; len: 14; v_gene: TRBV10-3; abundance: few; d_gene: .; CDR3nt: TGTGCCGCGCGTAGCGCTGGGGGGAAGGAGACCCAGTACTTC; CDR3aa: CAARSAGGKETQYF
j_gene: TRBJ2-1; len: 15; v_gene: TRBV7-9; abundance: .; d_gene: .; CDR3nt: TGTGCCAGCAGCTACCCCGGTCAAAGGGGGAATGAGCAGTTCTTC; CDR3aa: CASSYPGQRGNEQFF
j_gene: TRBJ1-4; len: 12; v_gene: TRBV7-9; abundance: few; d_gene: .; CDR3nt: TGTGCCAGCAGCTGGAGGGATGAAAAACTGTTTTTT; CDR3aa: CASSWRDEKLFF
j_gene: TRBJ2-3; len: 12; v_gene: TRBV7-2; abundance: .; d_gene: .; CDR3nt: TGTGCCAGCAGCCCCGCCTCGGATACGCAGTATTTT; CDR3aa: CASSPASDTQYF
j_gene: TRBJ1-2; len: 14; v_gene: TRBV4-3; abundance: .; d_gene: .; CDR3nt: TGCGCCAGCAGCCAAGTACGGGGGGTTCATGGCTACACCTTC; CDR3aa: CASSQVRGVHGYTF
j_gene: TRBJ2-1; len: 15; v_gene: TRBV5-1; abundance: .; d_gene: TRBD1; CDR3nt: TGCGCCAGCAGCTTTTCATTAAGGGGGCACAATGAGCAGTTCTTC; CDR3aa: CASSFSLRGHNEQFF
j_gene: TRBJ2-5; len: 16; v_gene: TRBV4-2; abundance: few; d_gene: TRBD2; CDR3nt: TGTGCCAGCAGCCACCTAGCGGGGGGAGCCCAAGAGACCCAGTACTTC; CDR3aa: CASSHLAGGAQETQYF
j_gene: TRBJ1-2; len: 14; v_gene: TRBV12-3/TRBV12-4; abundance: few; d_gene: TRBD1; CDR3nt: TGTGCCAGCCAGGGGGCCAACTATAACTATGGCTACACCTTC; CDR3aa: CASQGANYNYGYTF
j_gene: TRBJ2-5; len: 15; v_gene: TRBV14; abundance: few; d_gene: .; CDR3nt: TGTGCCAGCAGCCAAGAGTACCAGTTCCCAGAGACCCAGTACTTC; CDR3aa: CASSQEYQFPETQYF
j_gene: TRBJ2-7; len: 17; v_gene: TRBV5-1; abundance: .; d_gene: TRBD2; CDR3nt: TGCGCCAGCAGCCCAACCGTAGCGGGGGGTCCTACCTACGAGCAGTACTTC; CDR3aa: CASSPTVAGGPTYEQYF
j_gene: TRBJ1-1; len: 14; v_gene: TRBV7-3; abundance: many; d_gene: .; CDR3nt: TGTGCCAGCAGCTTAGGACAGCAAAACACTGAAGCTTTCTTT; CDR3aa: CASSLGQQNTEAFF
j_gene: TRBJ2-6; len: 17; v_gene: TRBV4-3; abundance: few; d_gene: .; CDR3nt: TGCGCCAGCAGCCAAGATGCCCCAGGCTCTGGGGCCAACGTCCTGACTTTC; CDR3aa: CASSQDAPGSGANVLTF
j_gene: TRBJ2-1; len: 16; v_gene: TRBV5-1; abundance: .; d_gene: TRBD1; CDR3nt: TGCGCCAGCAGCTTGGCGGGACAGGCCAGTTACAATGAGCAGTTCTTC; CDR3aa: CASSLAGQASYNEQFF
j_gene: TRBJ2-7; len: 13; v_gene: TRBV6-5; abundance: .; d_gene: TRBD1; CDR3nt: TGTGCCAGCAGGGACAGGGCCTCCTACGAGCAGTACTTC; CDR3aa: CASRDRASYEQYF
j_gene: TRBJ2-4; len: 11; v_gene: TRBV20-1; abundance: .; d_gene: .; CDR3nt: TGCAGTGCTAGAGTAGGGGGCATTCAGTACTTC; CDR3aa: CSARVGGIQYF
j_gene: TRBJ2-2; len: 14; v_gene: TRBV7-2; abundance: many; d_gene: .; CDR3nt: TGTGCCAGCGTCTCAGGAGCGAACACCGGGGAGCTGTTTTTT; CDR3aa: CASVSGANTGELFF